This T cell receptor (beta chain) was retrieved from a study of early T cells in non-severe SARS-CoV-2 infection. This clonotype was recorded a few times. Per the germline V gene, CDR1 is SGHRS and CDR2 is YFSETQ. There are 14 residues in the CDR3. J was trimmed by 1 base and V by 2 bases; bases with no gene match: 2. TCRdb processed the 5' RACE reads anew with MiXCR; each CDR3 protein has one entry. The sample records 46,000 or so distinct CDR3 sequences, around 14% being singletons. The chain links TRBV5-1 to TRBJ1-1; 7 bases align to TRBD1. This receptor was taken from an adult who was a healthcare worker with PCR-confirmed SARS-CoV-2 infection or an uninfected control (not recorded which). The source material was whole blood. The CDR3 loop reads CASSFDRANTEAFF. In DNA, the CDR3 is TGCGCCAGCAGCTTCGACAGGGCGAACACTGAAGCTTTCTTT.